A single sample gave rise to the 10 T cell receptor beta chains below, sequenced in a study of T cells in Graves' hyperthyroidism and ophthalmopathy. What was amplified from RNA transcripts were TCR beta CDR3 regions. Initially, a first-round RT-PCR of the TCR CDR3 employed the HTBI primer set. TCRdb reanalysed the multiplex PCR reads using MiXCR and keeps one entry per CDR3 protein. The table includes 360,000 or so distinct CDR3 sequences, 13% to 15% detected once. The sample comprised blood. These receptors came from a woman in her fifties or sixties with Graves' ophthalmopathy.

Worth noting for this clonotype: One base away lies a much larger clone, so this may be a sequencing read error. The chain is built from TRBV27 and TRBJ2-7; D possibly uses TRBD1 or TRBD2 (5 bases each). Germline values: CDR1 MNHEY, CDR2 SMNVEV (reference sequence). This CDR3 contains 15 residues. The CDR3 loop is CAGSLFPGTSYEQYF. CDR3 nucleotides: TGTGCCGGCAGTTTATTCCCAGGGACGTCCTACGAGCAGTACTTC.

This clonotype appeared many times. The chain links TRBV6-1 to TRBJ1-1; D is undetermined. CDR3 length: 12 residues. CDR1 is MNHNS and CDR2 is SASEGT in the germline V gene. Trimming shortened V by 5 bases and J by 2 bases, and 6 bases separated the two germline ends. The CDR3 nucleotides read TGTGCCAGCAGTATACTCAACACTGAAGCTTTCTTT. Translating it yields CASSILNTEAFF.

This clonotype appeared many times. CDR3 coding DNA: TGCAGTGCTAGAGATCGGCTGTCCTATGAGCAGTTCTTC. It codes for CSARDRLSYEQFF. The rearrangement uses TRBV20-1 and TRBJ2-1; no reliable D call. The ends were cut back, 0 bases at V and 8 bases at J, with 11 bases in the middle. Germline CDR1 reads DFQATT; CDR2 reads SNEGSKA (reference sequence). The length of the CDR3 is 13 residues.

The rearrangement uses TRBV19 and TRBJ1-5; no clear D gene. The CDR3 spans 17 residues. The ends were cut back, 5 bases at V and 4 bases at J, with 21 bases in the middle. The germline gives CDR1 LNHDA, CDR2 SQIVND (reference sequence). Here the CDR3 DNA reads TGTGCCAGTAGTGCCCCCTCGGGTGGAGTGCGGAATCAGCCCCAGCATTTT. Amino acid sequence: CASSAPSGGVRNQPQHF.

This clonotype was detected many times. The chain couples TRBV3-1 to TRBJ1-1; D possibly corresponds to TRBD1 (5 bases). Germline values: CDR1 LGHDT, CDR2 YNNKEL (reference sequence). The CDR3 is 13 residues long. Between the trimmed V and J ends, which lost 1 base and 10 bases, there was a span of 13 bases. For the CDR3, the DNA is TGTGCCAGCAGCCAAGGACAGTCCCAGCCAGCTTTCTTT. Protein product: CASSQGQSQPAFF.

This clonotype occurred a few times. The rearrangement links TRBV7-8 to TRBJ1-2; TRBD1 matches at 8 bases. With 5 bases clipped from V and 3 bases from J, the junction kept 2 bases outside the gene matches. The CDR3 is made up of 13 amino acids. Germline CDR1 is SGHVS and CDR2 is FQNEAQ. DNA of the CDR3: TGTGCCAGCAGCGAGACAGGGGACTATGGCTACACCTTC. Encoded protein: CASSETGDYGYTF.

This chain joins TRBV27 and TRBJ1-3; D ambiguous. This CDR3 contains 12 residues. V lost 7 bases and J 4 bases, leaving 8 bases between the germline ends. Germline V gene data show CDR1 as MNHEY and CDR2 as SMNVEV (reference sequence). The CDR3 DNA reads TGTGCCAGCATTTCGCCGGGAAACACCATATATTTT. Its translation: CASISPGNTIYF.

This clonotype was observed many times. The rearrangement uses TRBV20-1 and TRBJ1-5; 12 bases are shared with TRBD1. The trim removed 5 bases at V and 6 bases at J, leaving 14 bases unmatched. CDR1 is DFQATT and CDR2 is SNEGSKA in the germline V gene (reference sequence). This CDR3 is built from 17 residues. The CDR3 sequence is CSACPGTGGAGGQPQHF. CDR3 nucleotides: TGCAGTGCTTGCCCCGGGACAGGGGGCGCAGGGGGTCAGCCCCAGCATTTT.

Regarding this clonotype: A much more abundant neighbour one base away suggests this may be a read error. This chain links TRBV6-1 with TRBJ2-6; D possibly corresponds to TRBD2 (5 bases). Between the trimmed V and J ends, which lost 7 bases and 2 bases, there was a span of 15 bases. Germline assignment: CDR1 MNHNS and CDR2 SASEGT. The CDR3 consists of 16 residues. The CDR3 region is CASTNGVTPGANVLTF. CDR3 nucleotide sequence: TGTGCCAGCACTAACGGGGTTACCCCTGGGGCCAACGTCCTGACTTTC.

This clonotype was found many times. The chain uses TRBV20-1 and TRBJ2-1; 8 positions agree with TRBD1. CDR3 length: 16 residues. J lost 1 base, V lost 4 bases, and 9 bases had no gene match. Germline values: CDR1 DFQATT, CDR2 SNEGSKA (reference sequence). This chain's CDR3 is CSAKGTGRDSYNEQFF. CDR3 in DNA: TGCAGTGCTAAAGGGACAGGACGGGATTCCTACAATGAGCAGTTCTTC.